This record concerns one TCR beta chain sequence. No antigen is known for it. The source of the sample is a study of vaccination effects on CD4 cells after COVID-19. V lost 4 bases to trimming and J lost 4 bases; unmatched junction nucleotides: 5. This CDR3 is built from 15 residues. Per the germline V gene, CDR1 is SGHAT and CDR2 is FQNNGV. Clones were sequenced by immunoSEQ multiplex PCR, and TCRdb holds only the in-frame ones, with some missing. The sample includes about 7,400 clones, around 74% of them seen just once. With the ViraFEST assay, the study expanded antigen-specific CD4+ T cells using viral peptide pools, then sequenced them. A 10-day culture period preceded the isolation of CD4+ T cells. Each vaccine recipient was nucleocapsid antibody negative and had no prior SARS-CoV-2 infection. The culture medium for 1.5 million to 2.5 million PBMC per well included about 9 IU/ml IL-2 and around 10 ug/ml peptides. On days 3 and 7, fresh IL-2 medium replaced half the medium.

V and J are TRBV11-2 and TRBJ2-4; 9 bases map to TRBD2. The specimen comprised CD4+ T cells from PBMCs cultured with HCoV-229E spike peptides, sampled before COVID-19 vaccination. The source is a human donor who received a COVID-19 vaccine. CDR3 nucleotides: TGTGCCAGCAGCTCTCTAGCGGGGTCGAAAAACATTCAGTACTTC. It yields the protein CASSSLAGSKNIQYF.